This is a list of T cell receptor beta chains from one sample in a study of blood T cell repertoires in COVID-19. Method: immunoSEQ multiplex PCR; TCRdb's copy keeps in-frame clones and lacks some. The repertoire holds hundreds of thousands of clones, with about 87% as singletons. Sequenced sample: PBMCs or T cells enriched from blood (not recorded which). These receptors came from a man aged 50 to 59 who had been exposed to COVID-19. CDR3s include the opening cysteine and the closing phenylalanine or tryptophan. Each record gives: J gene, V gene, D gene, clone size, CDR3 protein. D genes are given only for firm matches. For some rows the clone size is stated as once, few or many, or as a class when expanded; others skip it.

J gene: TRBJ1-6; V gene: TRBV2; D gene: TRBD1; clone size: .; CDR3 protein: CASSELGQGTSPLHF
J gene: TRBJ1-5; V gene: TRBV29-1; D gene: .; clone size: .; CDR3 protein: CSVDEGAGGQPQHF
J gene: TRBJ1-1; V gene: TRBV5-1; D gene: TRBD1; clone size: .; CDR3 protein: CASSEQGTNTEAFF
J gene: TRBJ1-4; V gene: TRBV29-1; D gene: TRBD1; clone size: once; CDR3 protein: CSARTGVYATNEKLFF
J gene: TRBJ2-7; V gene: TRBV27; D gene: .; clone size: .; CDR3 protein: CASSSYPYEQYF
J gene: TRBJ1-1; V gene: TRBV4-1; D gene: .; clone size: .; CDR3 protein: CASSQVQGEAFF
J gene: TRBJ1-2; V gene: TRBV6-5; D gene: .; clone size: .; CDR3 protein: CASSSDSSGGYTF
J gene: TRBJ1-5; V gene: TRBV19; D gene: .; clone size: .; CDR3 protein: CASSTTTENQPQHF
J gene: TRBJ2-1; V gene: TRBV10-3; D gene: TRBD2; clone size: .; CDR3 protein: CAISTPGGSSYNEQFF
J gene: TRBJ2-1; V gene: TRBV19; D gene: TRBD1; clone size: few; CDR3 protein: CASSKWTGANLIEQFF
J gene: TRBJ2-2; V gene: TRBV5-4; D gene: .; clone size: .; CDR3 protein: CASSFDNNGELFF
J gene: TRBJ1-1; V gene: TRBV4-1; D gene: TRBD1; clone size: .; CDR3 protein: CASSLGQSEAFF
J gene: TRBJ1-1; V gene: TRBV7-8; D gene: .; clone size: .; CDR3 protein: CASSLALGGSNPEAFF
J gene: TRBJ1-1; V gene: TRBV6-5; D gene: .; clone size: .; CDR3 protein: CASSRGGAMNTEAFF
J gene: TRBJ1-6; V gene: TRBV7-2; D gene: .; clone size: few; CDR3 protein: CASSLSARNSPLHF
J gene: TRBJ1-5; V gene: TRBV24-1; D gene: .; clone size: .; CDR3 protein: CATSDTLAHYLSGIGNQPQHF
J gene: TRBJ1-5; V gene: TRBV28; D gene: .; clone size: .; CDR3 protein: CASSLYGNQPQHF
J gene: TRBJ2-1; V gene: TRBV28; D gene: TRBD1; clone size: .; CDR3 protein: CASRTGTGDYNEQFF
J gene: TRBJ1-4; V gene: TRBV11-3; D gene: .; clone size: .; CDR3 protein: CASSLGPGHSTNEKLFF
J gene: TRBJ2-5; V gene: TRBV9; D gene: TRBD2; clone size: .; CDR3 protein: CASSPRRSGSRGETQYF
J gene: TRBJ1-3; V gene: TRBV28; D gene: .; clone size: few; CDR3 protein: CASSLPISGNTIYF
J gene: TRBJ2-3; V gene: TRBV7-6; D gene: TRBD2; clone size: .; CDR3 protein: CASSRTSGTQARGTDTQYF
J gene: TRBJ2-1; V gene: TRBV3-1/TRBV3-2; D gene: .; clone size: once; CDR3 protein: CASSHQGLHINGEQFF
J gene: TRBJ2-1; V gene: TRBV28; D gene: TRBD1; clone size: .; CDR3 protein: CASSQNWARTGMMYNEQFF
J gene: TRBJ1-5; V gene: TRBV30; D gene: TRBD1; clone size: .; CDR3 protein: CAWSQDRGSYSNQPQHF
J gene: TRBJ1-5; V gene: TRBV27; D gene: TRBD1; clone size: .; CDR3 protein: CAGRPGQGNQPQHF
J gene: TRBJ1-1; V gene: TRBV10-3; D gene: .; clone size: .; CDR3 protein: CAISEGPTTSLGAFF
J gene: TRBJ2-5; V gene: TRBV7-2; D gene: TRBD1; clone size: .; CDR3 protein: CASSRTDRGQETQYF
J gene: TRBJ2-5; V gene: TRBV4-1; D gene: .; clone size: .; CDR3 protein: CASSRGFQETQYF
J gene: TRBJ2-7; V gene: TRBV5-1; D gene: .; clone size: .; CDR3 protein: CASSAGPNEKYEQYF
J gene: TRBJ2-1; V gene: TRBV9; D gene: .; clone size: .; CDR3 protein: CASSTQGVGYNEQFF
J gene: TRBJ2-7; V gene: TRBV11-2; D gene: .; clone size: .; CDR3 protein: CATRGGVTYEQYF
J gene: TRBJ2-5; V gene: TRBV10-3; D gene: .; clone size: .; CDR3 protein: CAIMGEETQYF
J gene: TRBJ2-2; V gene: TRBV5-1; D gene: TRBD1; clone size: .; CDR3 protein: CASNRGANTGELFF
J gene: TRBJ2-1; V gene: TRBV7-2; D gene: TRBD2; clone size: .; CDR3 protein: CASSLTPFSGRGYNEQFF
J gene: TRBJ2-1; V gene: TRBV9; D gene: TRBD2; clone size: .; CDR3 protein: CASSAAGTSYEQFF
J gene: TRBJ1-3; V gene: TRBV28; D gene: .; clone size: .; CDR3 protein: CASSGYDSISGNTIYF
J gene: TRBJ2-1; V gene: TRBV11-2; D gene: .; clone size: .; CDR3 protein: CASSLSQANNEQFF
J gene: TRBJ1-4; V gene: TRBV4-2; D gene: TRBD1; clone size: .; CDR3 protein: CASSQRTGGVEKLFF
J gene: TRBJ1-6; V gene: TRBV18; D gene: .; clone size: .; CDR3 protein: CASSPSYEARRLHF
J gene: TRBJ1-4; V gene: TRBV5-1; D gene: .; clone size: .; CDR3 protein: CASSLAVGSLSNEKLFF
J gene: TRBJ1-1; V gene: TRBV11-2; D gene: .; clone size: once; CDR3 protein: CASSLVIGATEAFF
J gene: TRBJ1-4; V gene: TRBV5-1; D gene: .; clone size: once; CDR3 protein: CASSPYGGRGKLFF
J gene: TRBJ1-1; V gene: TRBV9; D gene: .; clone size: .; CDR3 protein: CASSALLGARTEAFF
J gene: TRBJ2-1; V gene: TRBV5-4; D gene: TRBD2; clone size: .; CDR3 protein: CASSLTSGGLYNEQFF